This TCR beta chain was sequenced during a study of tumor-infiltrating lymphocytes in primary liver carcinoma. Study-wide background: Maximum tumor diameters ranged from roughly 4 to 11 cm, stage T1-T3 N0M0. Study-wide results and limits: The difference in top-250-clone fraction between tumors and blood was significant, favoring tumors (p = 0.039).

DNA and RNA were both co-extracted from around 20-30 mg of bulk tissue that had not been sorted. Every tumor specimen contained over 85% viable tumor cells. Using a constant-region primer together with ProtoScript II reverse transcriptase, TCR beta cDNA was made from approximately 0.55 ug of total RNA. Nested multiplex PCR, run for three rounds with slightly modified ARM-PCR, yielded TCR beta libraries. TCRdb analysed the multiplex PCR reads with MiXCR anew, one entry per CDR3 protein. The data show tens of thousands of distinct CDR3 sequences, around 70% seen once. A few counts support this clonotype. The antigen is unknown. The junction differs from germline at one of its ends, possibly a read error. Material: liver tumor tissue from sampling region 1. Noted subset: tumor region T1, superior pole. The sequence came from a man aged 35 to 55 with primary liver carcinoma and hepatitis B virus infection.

The CDR3 DNA follows: TGTGCCAGCAGCCCATGGACGGGGGACCGCCCCTACGAGCGGTACTTC. Protein product: CASSPWTGDRPYERYF. This chain uses TRBV6-5 with TRBJ2-7, with a possible D match to TRBD2 (6 bases). CDR3 length: 16 residues. CDR1 is MNHEY, CDR2 SVGAGI, per germline.